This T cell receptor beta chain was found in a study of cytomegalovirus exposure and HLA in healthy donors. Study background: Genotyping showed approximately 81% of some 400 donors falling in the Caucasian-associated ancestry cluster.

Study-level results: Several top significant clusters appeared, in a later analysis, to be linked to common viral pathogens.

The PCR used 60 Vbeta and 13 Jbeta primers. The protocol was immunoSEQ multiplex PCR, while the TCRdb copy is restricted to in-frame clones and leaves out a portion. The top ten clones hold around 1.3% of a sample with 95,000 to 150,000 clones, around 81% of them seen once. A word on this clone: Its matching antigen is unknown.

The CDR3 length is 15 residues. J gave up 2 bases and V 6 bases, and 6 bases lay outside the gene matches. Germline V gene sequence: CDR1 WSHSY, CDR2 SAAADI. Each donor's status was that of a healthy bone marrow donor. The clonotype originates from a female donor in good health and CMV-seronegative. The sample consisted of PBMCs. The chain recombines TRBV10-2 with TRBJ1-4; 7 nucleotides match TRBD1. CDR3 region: CASRPDRVTNEKLFF. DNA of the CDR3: TGCGCCAGCAGACCCGACAGGGTTACTAATGAAAAACTGTTTTTT.